These 3 T cell receptor beta chains came from one sample sequenced in a study of blood T cells in healthy people across ages. The authors ran a second PCR of about 6 to 11 cycles using a sample-barcoded 5' primer and a J-beta primer mix. TCRdb itself ran the 5' RACE reads through MiXCR, one entry per CDR3 protein. The repertoire holds some 900,000 distinct CDR3 sequences, with roughly 43% as singletons. Sequencing input: blood. The receptors were sampled from a man aged 25 to 40 in good health.

This clonotype came up once. V is TRBV27 and J is TRBJ1-2; 9 bases match TRBD1. The CDR3 length is 15 residues. The V segment lost 2 bases and the J segment 5 bases; nucleotides outside the gene matches: 6. Germline loops: CDR1 MNHEY, CDR2 SMNVEV (reference sequence). CDR3 region: CASSLGTGIAYGYTF. The CDR3 nucleotides read TGTGCCAGCAGTTTAGGGACAGGGATCGCGTATGGCTACACCTTC.

CDR3 in amino acids: CASLRGGGTEAFF. CDR3 sequence (DNA): TGTGCCAGCCTCCGGGGGGGGGGCACTGAAGCTTTCTTT. This chain connects TRBV27 to TRBJ1-1; possibly TRBD1 for D (5 bases). CDR3 length: 13 residues. Germline assignment: CDR1 MNHEY and CDR2 SMNVEV (reference sequence). V was shortened by 8 bases and J by 4 bases, with 14 bases between the two germline ends.

This clonotype was seen more than once but under ten times. The V gene is TRBV4-3, the J gene TRBJ2-5; possibly TRBD1 for D (5 bases). Germline CDR1 reads LGHNA; CDR2 reads YSLEER. The CDR3 is made up of 14 amino acids. Trimming shortened V by 1 base and J by 4 bases, and 10 bases separated the two germline ends. The CDR3 loop reads CASSQVVGRETQYF. CDR3 nucleotide sequence: TGCGCCAGCAGCCAAGTTGTGGGGCGAGAGACCCAGTACTTC.